One TCR beta chain is described in this entry. The data belong to a study of blood T cell repertoires in COVID-19. Study-level background: Sample material is recorded as cDNA or gDNA derived from T cells, B-cell-depleted T cells, or PBMCs.

Here immunoSEQ multiplex PCR was the method, and the copy in TCRdb shows in-frame clones only, minus some. The sample includes about 180,000 clones, approximately 89% of them seen just once. Trimming shortened V by 2 bases and J by 0 bases, and 8 bases separated the two germline ends. In germline, CDR1 is SGHTA, CDR2 FQGNSA. CDR3 length: 14 amino acids. The chain recombines TRBV7-2 with TRBJ2-7; no reliable D call. Sequencing was performed on PBMCs or T cells enriched from blood (not recorded which). The receptor was derived from a man in his forties who had recovered from COVID-19. This CDR3 reads CASSLTASSYEQYF. CDR3 coding DNA: TGTGCCAGCAGCTTAACGGCTAGCTCCTACGAGCAGTACTTC. The full variable domain, in which reference TRBV7-2 and TRBJ2-7 provide the parts outside the CDR3, is GAGVSQSPSNKVTEKGKDVELRCDPISGHTALYWYRQSLGQGLEFLIYFQGNSAPDKSGLPSDRFSAERTGGSVSTLTIQRTQQEDSAVYLCASSLTASSYEQYFGPGTRLTVT.